The rows below give T cell receptor beta chains drawn from one sample of a study of vaccination and CD4 T cells after COVID-19. These receptors' targets are unknown. MiXCR, applied by TCRdb to the PCR reads, yields one record per CDR3 protein. The sample carries about 12,000 distinct CDR3 sequences, 62% recorded once. Sequencing was carried out using CD4+ T cells from blood, cultured in vitro. The receptors come from a human donor who had recovered from COVID-19. The CDR3 runs from the conserved cysteine through the conserved F or W. The order of the fields is J gene, D gene, clone size, V gene, CDR3 protein, CDR3 DNA. The D gene is left open where the match is weak. Some rows mark clone size as missing; the rest say once, few, many or name a class of expanded clone.

J gene: TRBJ1-5; D gene: TRBD1; clone size: few; V gene: TRBV20-1; CDR3 protein: CSAGTGFRNQPQHF; CDR3 DNA: TGCAGTGCCGGGACAGGTTTTCGCAATCAGCCCCAGCATTTT
J gene: TRBJ2-3; D gene: TRBD2; clone size: NA; V gene: TRBV9; CDR3 protein: CASSVSGLAGNWGTDTQYF; CDR3 DNA: TGTGCCAGCAGCGTATCGGGGCTAGCGGGAAACTGGGGCACAGATACGCAGTATTTT
J gene: TRBJ1-2; D gene: NA; clone size: once; V gene: TRBV4-1; CDR3 protein: CASSQDPAGDGYTF; CDR3 DNA: TGCGCCAGCAGCCAAGATCCGGCAGGTGATGGCTACACCTTC
J gene: TRBJ2-7; D gene: NA; clone size: few; V gene: TRBV24-1; CDR3 protein: CATSDSGTFPYEQYF; CDR3 DNA: TGTGCCACCAGTGATTCGGGGACTTTTCCCTACGAGCAGTACTTC
J gene: TRBJ1-5; D gene: NA; clone size: few; V gene: TRBV27; CDR3 protein: CASREEGRGDQPQHF; CDR3 DNA: TGTGCCAGCAGGGAAGAGGGCAGGGGTGACCAGCCCCAGCATTTT
J gene: TRBJ1-6; D gene: NA; clone size: NA; V gene: TRBV7-9; CDR3 protein: CASSLWYHPEVDSPLHF; CDR3 DNA: TGTGCCAGCAGCTTATGGTACCACCCGGAGGTGGATTCACCCCTCCACTTT
J gene: TRBJ1-2; D gene: TRBD1; clone size: NA; V gene: TRBV2; CDR3 protein: CASNTGTGMGGYTF; CDR3 DNA: TGTGCCAGCAACACCGGGACAGGGATGGGTGGCTACACCTTC
J gene: TRBJ1-6; D gene: NA; clone size: NA; V gene: TRBV11-2; CDR3 protein: CASSLDNSPLHF; CDR3 DNA: TGTGCCAGCAGCTTAGATAATTCACCCCTCCACTTT
J gene: TRBJ2-3; D gene: NA; clone size: few; V gene: TRBV20-1; CDR3 protein: CSARSGSTDTQYF; CDR3 DNA: TGCAGTGCTAGATCCGGTAGCACAGATACGCAGTATTTT
J gene: TRBJ1-3; D gene: NA; clone size: NA; V gene: TRBV10-3; CDR3 protein: CAISESTGIGNTIYF; CDR3 DNA: TGTGCCATCAGTGAGTCGACGGGTATTGGAAACACCATATATTTT
J gene: TRBJ1-1; D gene: NA; clone size: NA; V gene: TRBV30; CDR3 protein: CAWSKGMNTEAFF; CDR3 DNA: TGTGCCTGGAGCAAGGGGATGAACACTGAAGCTTTCTTT
J gene: TRBJ2-1; D gene: TRBD2; clone size: NA; V gene: TRBV6-1; CDR3 protein: CASRWTSDNEQFF; CDR3 DNA: TGTGCCAGCAGATGGACTAGCGACAATGAGCAGTTCTTC
J gene: TRBJ2-7; D gene: NA; clone size: NA; V gene: TRBV10-3; CDR3 protein: CAISDRHVYEQYF; CDR3 DNA: TGTGCCATCAGTGACCGACACGTCTACGAGCAGTACTTC
J gene: TRBJ2-1; D gene: NA; clone size: NA; V gene: TRBV6-2/TRBV6-3; CDR3 protein: CASSYSARIGTNEQFF; CDR3 DNA: TGTGCCAGCAGTTACTCAGCCCGTATCGGGACCAACGAGCAGTTCTTC
J gene: TRBJ2-3; D gene: TRBD2; clone size: NA; V gene: TRBV7-6; CDR3 protein: CASSLIAGAGDTQYF; CDR3 DNA: TGTGCCAGCAGCTTAATAGCGGGAGCCGGTGATACGCAGTATTTT
J gene: TRBJ2-7; D gene: TRBD1; clone size: NA; V gene: TRBV6-1; CDR3 protein: CASSTTGTASYEQYF; CDR3 DNA: TGTGCCAGCAGTACCACCGGGACAGCGTCCTACGAGCAGTACTTC
J gene: TRBJ2-3; D gene: NA; clone size: NA; V gene: TRBV6-1; CDR3 protein: CASTWEADTQYF; CDR3 DNA: TGTGCCAGCACGTGGGAAGCAGATACGCAGTATTTT
J gene: TRBJ2-1; D gene: TRBD1; clone size: NA; V gene: TRBV7-9; CDR3 protein: CASNTPGEGAFNEQFF; CDR3 DNA: TGTGCCAGCAACACACCCGGTGAGGGGGCTTTCAATGAGCAGTTCTTC
J gene: TRBJ2-3; D gene: TRBD2; clone size: NA; V gene: TRBV6-2/TRBV6-3; CDR3 protein: CASSYLSGSLDTQYF; CDR3 DNA: TGTGCCAGCAGCTACCTAAGCGGGAGTTTAGATACGCAGTATTTT
J gene: TRBJ2-5; D gene: NA; clone size: NA; V gene: TRBV30; CDR3 protein: CAWSVSNQETQYF; CDR3 DNA: TGTGCCTGGAGTGTATCCAATCAAGAGACCCAGTACTTC
J gene: TRBJ1-3; D gene: NA; clone size: NA; V gene: TRBV7-8; CDR3 protein: CASSLDLQERSGNTIYF; CDR3 DNA: TGTGCCAGCAGCTTAGATCTCCAGGAACGCTCTGGAAACACCATATATTTT
J gene: TRBJ1-1; D gene: NA; clone size: NA; V gene: TRBV14; CDR3 protein: CASSQGGGNTEAFF; CDR3 DNA: TGTGCCAGCAGCCAAGGCGGGGGGAACACTGAAGCTTTCTTT